Listed below are T cell receptor beta chains from one sample, sequenced in a study of cytotoxic CD8 clonotypes in ibrutinib-treated CLL. TCRdb keeps only in-frame clones here, not all; method: immunoSEQ multiplex PCR. The table includes some 11,000 clones, roughly 60% detected once. The material was PBMCs, obtained before ibrutinib treatment. Receptors originate from a human donor with chronic lymphocytic leukemia. CDR3s include the opening cysteine and the closing phenylalanine or tryptophan. D genes are given only for firm matches. Expanded clones get a size class; other rows say once, few or many, or leave the size out.

V: TRBV7-2; size: -; J: TRBJ1-6; D: -; DNA: TGTGCCAGCAGCCTGAGTGGGGGACTTGGTGGTTCACCCCTCCACTTT; CDR3: CASSLSGGLGGSPLHF
V: TRBV10-1; size: -; J: TRBJ1-1; D: -; DNA: TGCGCCAGCAGTCTGGGGACGGCGAGGGACACTGAAGCTTTCTTT; CDR3: CASSLGTARDTEAFF
V: TRBV9; size: -; J: TRBJ2-6; D: -; DNA: TGTGCCAGCGAGCGCCTCAAACAAAGTCGGGCCAACGTCCTGACTTTC; CDR3: CASERLKQSRANVLTF
V: TRBV5-1; size: -; J: TRBJ2-7; D: -; DNA: TGCGCCAGCAGCTTGGATCAAAGCAGGACAAGGAACTTC; CDR3: CASSLDQSRTRNF
V: TRBV7-8; size: -; J: TRBJ2-7; D: -; DNA: TGTGCCAGCAGCTTAGGAACCCGACCAGTACTGACAGGCGGCTCCTACGAGCAGTACTTC; CDR3: CASSLGTRPVLTGGSYEQYF
V: TRBV19; size: -; J: TRBJ1-2; D: -; DNA: TGTGCCAGTAGTGGGACAATTAACTATGGCTACACCTTC; CDR3: CASSGTINYGYTF
V: TRBV2; size: -; J: TRBJ1-1; D: TRBD1; DNA: TGTGCCAGCTTCAGGGGGGGGGCGAACACTGAAGCTTTCTTT; CDR3: CASFRGGANTEAFF
V: TRBV27; size: few; J: TRBJ2-7; D: TRBD2; DNA: TGTGCCAGCAGGAGGACAGGGACTAGCGACGAGCAGTACTTC; CDR3: CASRRTGTSDEQYF
V: TRBV11-2; size: -; J: TRBJ1-2; D: -; DNA: TGTGCCAGCAGCACGCCTTCCGGGACACGTTATGGCTACACCTTC; CDR3: CASSTPSGTRYGYTF
V: TRBV14; size: few; J: TRBJ1-2; D: -; DNA: TGTGCCAGCAGCCCAAGTGGGCGAAGGGGCTATGGCTACACCTTC; CDR3: CASSPSGRRGYGYTF
V: TRBV5-1; size: once; J: TRBJ2-7; D: TRBD1; DNA: TGCGCCAGCAGACCTCCGGGACAGAGATACGAGCAGTACTTC; CDR3: CASRPPGQRYEQYF
V: TRBV6-1; size: -; J: TRBJ1-6; D: TRBD1; DNA: TGTGCCAGCCTCCGGGACAGGGGAAATTCACCCCTCCACTTT; CDR3: CASLRDRGNSPLHF
V: TRBV27; size: -; J: TRBJ2-6; D: -; DNA: TGTGCCAGCAGTTTTCAGAGAGTGATGGGGGCTTCGGGGGCCAACGTCCTGACTTTC; CDR3: CASSFQRVMGASGANVLTF
V: TRBV7-2; size: once; J: TRBJ2-3; D: -; DNA: TGTGCCAGCAGCTTAGGCGGGTTAGATACGCAGTATTTT; CDR3: CASSLGGLDTQYF
V: TRBV7-9; size: -; J: TRBJ2-5; D: -; DNA: TGTGCCAGCAGCTACCTCAGGACAACTGGGTCTGGGACCCAGTACTTC; CDR3: CASSYLRTTGSGTQYF
V: TRBV28; size: -; J: TRBJ1-1; D: -; DNA: TGTGCCAGCAGAGAAACGTGGGGGAACACTGAAGCTTTCTTT; CDR3: CASRETWGNTEAFF
V: TRBV28; size: -; J: TRBJ2-6; D: -; DNA: TGTGCCAGCAGGGACGGCCAGCCCGGGGCCAACGTCCTGACTTTC; CDR3: CASRDGQPGANVLTF
V: TRBV5-1; size: -; J: TRBJ1-3; D: -; DNA: TGCGCCAGCAGCTTGGGCGGCCGGGGGGACACCATATATTTT; CDR3: CASSLGGRGDTIYF
V: TRBV7-9; size: -; J: TRBJ1-1; D: TRBD1; DNA: TGTGCCAGCAGCACAGACAGGGATACCGGGGACACTGAAGCTTTCTTT; CDR3: CASSTDRDTGDTEAFF
V: TRBV30; size: -; J: TRBJ2-2; D: -; DNA: TGTGCCTGGAGTGTACGGGACGGGGGTGCCGGGGAGCTGTTTTTT; CDR3: CAWSVRDGGAGELFF
V: TRBV9; size: -; J: TRBJ1-2; D: -; DNA: TGTGCCAGCAGCGTAGGAACGGTTAAAAGCGGCTACACCTTC; CDR3: CASSVGTVKSGYTF
V: TRBV2; size: few; J: TRBJ1-5; D: TRBD1; DNA: TGTGCCAGCAGTGAAGCGGCGCACAGGGGTCAGCCCCAGCATTTT; CDR3: CASSEAAHRGQPQHF
V: TRBV6-1; size: once; J: TRBJ1-2; D: TRBD1; DNA: TGTGCCAGCAGTGATACACCACAGGGTGACAGGGATGGCTACACCTTC; CDR3: CASSDTPQGDRDGYTF
V: TRBV2; size: -; J: TRBJ1-2; D: -; DNA: TGTGCCAGCAACAATCCCAGGGTCCGCTATGGCTACACCTTC; CDR3: CASNNPRVRYGYTF
V: TRBV14; size: -; J: TRBJ2-3; D: -; DNA: TGTGCCAGCAGCCAAGAACCGGGACACCGGAGGCATACGCAGTATTTT; CDR3: CASSQEPGHRRHTQYF
V: TRBV27; size: few; J: TRBJ1-5; D: TRBD1; DNA: TGTGCCAGCAGTGTCAGGGGGCGGGGTCAGCCCCAGCATTTT; CDR3: CASSVRGRGQPQHF
V: TRBV4-2; size: -; J: TRBJ1-2; D: -; DNA: TGTGCCAGCACCCGAGGAGGGAAAAGGGATGGCTACACCTTC; CDR3: CASTRGGKRDGYTF
V: TRBV23-1; size: -; J: TRBJ2-6; D: -; DNA: TGCGCCAGCAGTCATCAACCGGGACACCGAGGCTCTGGGGCCAACGTCCTGACTTTC; CDR3: CASSHQPGHRGSGANVLTF
V: TRBV6-5; size: -; J: TRBJ2-7; D: -; DNA: TGTGCCAGCAGTCAAGGGATGCCCCCGGGCGAGCAGTACTTC; CDR3: CASSQGMPPGEQYF
V: TRBV9; size: few; J: TRBJ2-7; D: -; DNA: TGTGCCAGCTCCCTGGAGGGGGACGGTTCCTACGAGCAGTACTTC; CDR3: CASSLEGDGSYEQYF
V: TRBV20-1; size: few; J: TRBJ2-4; D: -; DNA: TGCAGTGCAATACAGGTTGACATTCAGTACTTC; CDR3: CSAIQVDIQYF
V: TRBV4-1; size: -; J: TRBJ1-5; D: TRBD1; DNA: TGCGCCAGCAGCCAGGCCGGGACAGGGAATCAGCCCCAGCATTTT; CDR3: CASSQAGTGNQPQHF